This TCR beta chain is drawn from a study of a mutant IDH1 vaccine in newly diagnosed glioma. General study results and limits: Pseudoprogression apparently lacked any relation to changes in top peripheral T cell clonotypes.

Time point reported: week 23, last vaccination. In the vaccine, a single dose held 300 ug of the mutant IDH1 20-mer peptide, along with topical imiquimod. Trimming cost V 0 bases and J 3 bases, with 10 bases left between them. Per the germline V gene, CDR1 is SGHRS and CDR2 is YFSETQ. CDR3 length: 14 amino acids. This table comes from immunoSEQ multiplex PCR, and its TCRdb copy is limited to in-frame clones, with some not included. The sample yields 50,000 to 65,000 clones, 80% to 90% seen once. This clone was observed once. Its matching antigen is unknown. The specimen was PBMCs, collected from a glioma patient whose treatment included an IDH1 peptide vaccine. The clonotype comes from a man aged 40-50 years with glioma. The genes are TRBV5-1 and TRBJ2-7; a possible D gene is TRBD1 (5 bases). CDR3 in DNA: TGCGCCAGCAGCTTGGCCGCTCAGGGCTACGAGCAGTACTTC. Translated: CASSLAAQGYEQYF. Full variable domain (remainder filled in from reference TRBV5-1 and TRBJ2-7): KAGVTQTPRYLIKTRGQQVTLSCSPISGHRSVSWYQQTPGQGLQFLFEYFSETQRNKGNFPGRFSGRQFSNSRSEMNVSTLELGDSALYLCASSLAAQGYEQYFGPGTRLTVT.